This T cell receptor beta chain came from a study of T cell responses to AZD1222 COVID-19 vaccine. General study findings and limits: At study baseline, merely five or six AZD1222 recipients were seropositive. Reportedly, close to half of spike-specific TCRs are directed against unmutated variant regions. Distributed over spike, vaccine-associated CD4 TCRs predominated at 160-218 and 743-854. Donors were largely white British and mainly female; clonal diversity was possibly underestimated.

In the case of this clone: Antigen unknown.

Generated by immunoSEQ multiplex PCR, the TCRdb table keeps only in-frame clones and is missing some. The sample shows 100,000 to 150,000 clones, about 90% of them seen only once. With 4 bases clipped from V and 3 bases from J, the junction kept 5 bases outside the gene matches. The CDR3 runs to 16 residues. CDR1 is SGHNT, CDR2 YENEEA, per germline. This specimen was peripheral blood, taken on day 0 of AZD1222 vaccination. The sequence was collected from an adult in good health. This chain links TRBV11-3 with TRBJ2-7, with 14 bases identical to TRBD2. The CDR3, as DNA: TGTGCCAGCAGCTCCAGACTAGCGGGAGGGGGCTACGAGCAGTACTTC. Translating it yields CASSSRLAGGGYEQYF.